This T cell receptor beta chain was recovered during a study of T cell responses to AZD1222 COVID-19 vaccine (dated by TCRdb to the early 2020s). The study in broad terms: TCR sequencing covered over 230 trial participants: about 210 given two doses of AZD1222 and around 25 given two doses of MenACWY control vaccine. Trial participants were enrolled by age into 18-55, 56-69 and 70-plus year subgroups, with about 150, 28 and 57 TCR-sequenced participants respectively.

The CDR3 holds 15 amino acids from the cysteine to the phenylalanine. The entry retains the CDR3 DNA only, 45 bases that are in frame from base 1. CDR1 SEHNR and CDR2 FQNEAQ were looked up in the germline V gene (reference sequence). Clipping removes 3 bases from V and 3 bases from J, with 2 as the unmatched junction base count. The CDR3 regions of human TCRbeta chains were analyzed by immunosequencing. As for how the authors treated the data: Repertoire TCRs were checked for matches against a reference library of SARS-CoV-2-specific TCRs that had been generated using the MIRA antigen-specificity platform. Breadth was defined as the fraction of unique TCRs that were SARS-CoV-2-associated. Depth was defined as the fraction of total T cells that were SARS-CoV-2-associated. Using the MIRA data, every spike-specific TCR was mapped to the spike region that the TCR reacted to and assigned to either a CD4 or a CD8 class. Log10-transformed breadth and depth values were compared by one-way ANOVA with Sidak's multiple comparisons tests. TCRdb mirrors the immuneACCESS table, restricted to in-frame sequences. Some clones are absent from its copies; in checked studies, under half trace to an unresolved V gene, and the reason for the others is unknown. V, J and clone size were drawn from that table, and D and trimming were deduced from the DNA. This sample comprises 70,000 to 95,000 clones, roughly nine tenths of them detected only once. The ten largest account for 2.8% of the sample.

Of note for this clone: The antigen this receptor binds is unknown. No per-base quality is available; no much larger clone lies one base away.

This sample's time point label indicates: baseline before first vaccination. The treatment or condition label corresponds to: meningococcal conjugate vaccine given as trial control. Vaccinee samples came from UK trials COV001 and COV002, including a single-blind randomized controlled phase 2/3 trial of AZD1222 (ChAdOx1 nCoV-19) in healthy adults. For TCRbeta chain sequencing, PBMC samples were collected from trial participants at day 0 and at day 28 after the second dose. Overall results and qualifications from the work: After two AZD1222 doses, spike-specific TCR breadth and depth were significantly higher than at day 0 and than in MenACWY recipients. In the small 56-69-year group, the increase in depth fell short of significance, most likely because of low power. Participants were mostly white British and included more females than males, and it was suggested by the authors that clonal diversity may have been underestimated. Reportedly, almost half of the unique spike-specific TCRs recognized epitopes lying outside the regions that are mutated in the B.1.351 and B.1.1.7 variants. Because no day 14 peak-response samples were available, repertoires were characterized only after the peak T cell response. Conclusions about previously exposed vaccinees were limited because only six AZD1222 recipients were SARS-CoV-2 seropositive at baseline. The vaccine-associated CD4 TCRs covered the entire spike protein, and the dominant responses fell in regions 160-218 and 743-854.

The sequencing here drew on peripheral blood, taken on day 0 of MenACWY control vaccination. This clonotype originated in an adult in good health. The sequence joins TRBV7-9 to TRBJ2-2; 9 junctional bases match TRBD2. The CDR3 corresponds to CASSFLAGYTGELFF. The nucleotide sequence reads TGTGCCAGCAGCTTTCTAGCGGGATACACCGGGGAGCTGTTTTTT. Reference TRBV7-9 and TRBJ2-2 genes cover what lies past the CDR3, so the full variable domain is DTGVSQNPRHKITKRGQNVTFRCDPISEHNRLYWYRQTLGQGPEFLTYFQNEAQLEKSRLLSDRFSAERPKGSFSTLEIQRTEQGDSAMYLCASSFLAGYTGELFFGEGSRLTVL.